The 27 T cell receptor beta chains in this list originate from one sample, sequenced in a study of OX40 agonist ivuxolimab in advanced cancers. Some clones are missing from TCRdb's copy, which holds only in-frame ones; the method was immunoSEQ multiplex PCR. There are fewer than 35,000 clones in the sample; over 80% occur only once, and 4.5% to 5% lies in the top ten. The sequencing used CD4+ or CD8+ T cells sorted from blood, collected in a trial of the OX40 agonist ivuxolimab. The receptors originated from an adult with an advanced solid tumor such as melanoma, head and neck, liver or kidney cancer.

The chain recombines TRBV19 with TRBJ1-5; D remains unclear. This CDR3 region has 16 residues. Trimming left V 7 bases short and J 7 bases short, with 23 bases between. Per germline, CDR1 LNHDA and CDR2 SQIVND (reference sequence). CDR3: CASTPVFGGVGQPQHF. The CDR3 DNA is TGTGCCAGTACCCCCGTATTTGGTGGAGTGGGCCAGCCCCAGCATTTT.

This chain uses TRBV7-9 with TRBJ1-1; D is undetermined. The CDR3 is 12 residues long. The V end lost 0 bases, the J end lost 8 bases, and 7 bases lay between the germline ends. Germline V gives CDR1 SEHNR, CDR2 FQNEAQ (reference sequence). CDR3 sequence: CASSLAGLEAFF. The CDR3 DNA follows: TGTGCCAGCAGCTTAGCCGGCTTAGAAGCTTTCTTT.

The V call is TRBV19, the J call TRBJ1-4; TRBD1 aligns across 7 bases. Trimming at V came to 7 bases and at J to 8 bases, leaving 13 bases not matched to a gene. Germline CDR1 reads LNHDA; CDR2 reads SQIVND (reference sequence). The CDR3 length is 15 residues. CDR3: CASNPTQGMGEKLFF. The CDR3 DNA is TGTGCCAGTAATCCAACACAGGGGATGGGGGAAAAACTGTTTTTT.

V usage is TRBV29-1 and J usage is TRBJ2-1, with no clear D. The CDR3 is 12 residues long. Germline CDR1 is SQVTM and CDR2 is ANQGSEA. V was cut by 2 bases and J by 4 bases, with 6 bases left in between. The CDR3 spells CSVETVYNEQFF. DNA of the CDR3: TGCAGCGTTGAAACAGTGTACAATGAGCAGTTCTTC.

V usage is TRBV4-2 and J usage is TRBJ1-5; D not certain. V lost 0 bases to trimming and J lost 1 base, with 4 bases between them. The CDR3 extends over 14 amino acids. Germline CDR1 is LGHNA and CDR2 is YNFKEQ. The CDR3 bases are TGTGCCAGCAGCCAAGAGCGAAGCAATCAGCCCCAGCATTTT. Its protein is CASSQERSNQPQHF.

The V and J genes are TRBV19 and TRBJ2-7; possible D gene TRBD1, 5 bases. The germline CDR1 and CDR2 sequences are LNHDA and SQIVND (reference sequence). The CDR3 loop spans 14 amino acids. Trimming pared 7 bases from V and 7 bases from J, leaving 20 bases between. The CDR3 loop is CASTTTGHPFEQYF. The DNA of the CDR3 is TGTGCCAGTACCACGACCGGACATCCCTTTGAGCAGTACTTC.

The V and J genes are TRBV16 and TRBJ1-4, with D possibly TRBD1 on 6 matching bases. The CDR3 loop spans 17 amino acids. V was pared by 4 bases and J by 5 bases, with 20 bases between. CDR1 is KGHSY and CDR2 is FQNENV in the germline V gene. As DNA, the CDR3 is TGTGCCAGCAGCCGCGGCTCTGTGGGGGCAGAGAATGAAAAACTGTTTTTT. Translated, it gives CASSRGSVGAENEKLFF.

The genes are TRBV6-1 and TRBJ1-1, with D maybe TRBD1 (5 bases). Trimming took 6 bases from V and 4 from J, leaving 15 bases between them. The V gene's germline CDR1 is MNHNS and CDR2 SASEGT. The CDR3 contains 14 residues. This CDR3 is CASRGDGVATEAFF. The CDR3 region has the DNA TGTGCCAGCAGGGGGGACGGCGTTGCCACTGAAGCTTTCTTT.

The rearrangement links TRBV2 to TRBJ2-7; 7 bases are a match to TRBD1. Germline V gene data show CDR1 as SNHLY and CDR2 as FYNNEI. This CDR3 comprises 13 residues. After removal of 6 bases from V and 3 bases from J, the junction contained 5 bases not matched to a gene. CDR3 loop: CASSPGTDYEQYF. The CDR3 DNA follows: TGTGCCAGCAGCCCCGGGACAGACTACGAGCAGTACTTC.

This clone came up a few times. This chain links TRBV9 with TRBJ1-1, with a tentative D call TRBD1 (6 bases). V dropped 2 bases and J dropped 8 bases, with 16 bases sitting between them. The germline V gene encodes CDR1 SGDLS and CDR2 YYNGEE. The CDR3 spans 14 residues. CDR3 amino acids: CASSVSYHGQEAFF. DNA of the CDR3: TGTGCCAGCAGCGTTAGCTACCACGGACAGGAAGCTTTCTTT.

The chain links TRBV9 to TRBJ1-5; no definite D call. V lost 0 bases, J lost 2 bases, and 9 bases lay in between. CDR1 SGDLS and CDR2 YYNGEE come from the germline V gene. The length of the CDR3 is 15 residues. The CDR3: CASSVGGFGNQPQHF. Here the CDR3 DNA reads TGTGCCAGCAGCGTAGGCGGGTTCGGCAATCAGCCCCAGCATTTT.

V usage is TRBV28 and J usage is TRBJ2-1, with 9 bases matching TRBD1. Germline CDR1 MDHEN, CDR2 SYDVKM. The CDR3 has 15 amino acids. Trimming removed 2 bases from V and 5 bases from J; junction bases left unmatched: 4. DNA of the CDR3: TGTGCCAGCAGTTTACGGGGACAGGGTGACAATGAGCAGTTCTTC. This codes for CASSLRGQGDNEQFF. Full variable domain (rest looked up from reference TRBV28 and TRBJ2-1): DVKVTQSSRYLVKRTGEKVFLECVQDMDHENMFWYRQDPGLGLRLIYFSYDVKMKEKGDIPEGYSVSREKKERFSLILESASTNQTSMYLCASSLRGQGDNEQFFGPGTRLTVL.

This clone appeared a few times. The rearrangement links TRBV5-1 to TRBJ1-3, with 8 positions matching TRBD1. The CDR3 sequence is 15 residues long. Germline lookup yields CDR1 SGHRS and CDR2 YFSETQ. Trimming at V came to 4 bases and at J to 5 bases, leaving 8 bases not matched to a gene. The CDR3 bases are TGCGCCAGCAGCCCGGATGGACAGGGAAGAAACACCATATATTTT. Protein product: CASSPDGQGRNTIYF.

This clone appeared once. The genes are TRBV10-1 and TRBJ1-1, with a weak D call TRBD1 (5 bases). V was trimmed by 2 bases and J by 4 bases, leaving 14 bases between them. Germline CDR1 reads WNHNN; CDR2 reads SYGVQD (reference sequence). The CDR3 has 15 residues. CDR3 bases: TGCGCCAGCAGTGAGGGGGGTTTTGGAGGCACTGAAGCTTTCTTT. Its protein is CASSEGGFGGTEAFF.

The V gene is TRBV27, the J gene TRBJ2-3; D is possibly TRBD1 (6 bases). V was pared by 7 bases and J by 2 bases, with 13 bases between. Germline CDR1 reads MNHEY; CDR2 reads SMNVEV (reference sequence). The CDR3 sequence is 14 residues long. CDR3 coding DNA: TGTGCCAGCACTTACAGGGATTCCACAGATACGCAGTATTTT. This codes for CASTYRDSTDTQYF.

V and J are TRBV27 and TRBJ1-2; D possibly corresponds to TRBD1 (5 bases). Trimming cost V 6 bases and J 5 bases, with 19 bases left between them. Germline CDR1 and CDR2: MNHEY and SMNVEV (reference sequence). This CDR3 is built from 15 residues. CDR3 residues: CASSPGHGSLYGYTF. In DNA, the CDR3 is TGTGCCAGCAGCCCCGGACACGGATCTCTGTATGGCTACACCTTC.

The gene calls are TRBV27 and TRBJ2-3; no clear D gene. The CDR3 has 14 residues. Germline V gives CDR1 MNHEY, CDR2 SMNVEV (reference sequence). V gave up 6 bases and J gave up 6 bases, with 16 bases separating them. CDR3 in DNA: TGTGCCAGCAGCCGAGATGAGCAGTTGGATACGCAGTATTTT. This gives the protein CASSRDEQLDTQYF.

CDR3 DNA: TGTGCCAGCAGTTCACTACTAGCGGGGGGGTTCTACAATGAGCAGTTCTTC. Protein: CASSSLLAGGFYNEQFF. The chain links TRBV27 to TRBJ2-1; 13 nucleotides agree with TRBD2. Losses at the gene ends were 4 bases for V and 3 bases for J; bases not matched to a gene: 6. The CDR3 has 17 residues. Germline lookup yields CDR1 MNHEY and CDR2 SMNVEV (reference sequence).

J is TRBJ2-1 and V is TRBV9; D ambiguous. V was cut by 2 bases and J by 2 bases, with 5 bases left in between. This CDR3 has 13 residues. In germline, CDR1 is SGDLS, CDR2 YYNGEE. The CDR3 DNA sequence: TGTGCCAGCAGCGTTCCCCCCTACAATGAGCAGTTCTTC. Protein product: CASSVPPYNEQFF.

The CDR3 nucleotides read TGTGCCAGTATTCCCGAAGCGGGGGGCGTGGACTATGGCTACACCTTC. It translates to CASIPEAGGVDYGYTF. The genes are TRBV19 and TRBJ1-2; perhaps TRBD1 as D (6 bases). V lost 7 bases and J lost 3, with 21 bases in between. The length of the CDR3 is 16 residues. Germline assignment: CDR1 LNHDA and CDR2 SQIVND (reference sequence).

CDR3 sequence reads: CASSHRGLWYEQYF. CDR3 DNA: TGTGCCAGCAGCCACCGCGGGCTGTGGTACGAGCAGTACTTC. J is TRBJ2-7 and V is TRBV9; perhaps TRBD2 as D (5 bases). The V end was cut by 4 bases, the J end by 4 bases, with 15 bases between. This CDR3 is built from 14 residues. Germline CDR1 SGDLS, CDR2 YYNGEE.

The genes are TRBV27 and TRBJ2-3; D gene ambiguous. CDR3 length: 12 residues. V was trimmed by 3 bases and J by 8 bases, leaving 9 bases between them. The germline V gene encodes CDR1 MNHEY and CDR2 SMNVEV (reference sequence). CDR3 sequence (DNA): TGTGCCAGCAGTTTTAGTTTGGGTACGCAGTATTTT. This gives the protein CASSFSLGTQYF.

The rearrangement uses TRBV28 and TRBJ2-7; the D gene is possibly TRBD2 (5 bases). Germline V gene data show CDR1 as MDHEN and CDR2 as SYDVKM. Trimming took off 4 bases at V and 2 bases at J, with 9 bases between the two ends. The CDR3 is 13 residues long. The CDR3 region has the DNA TGTGCCAGCAGTTATTCCGGGACCTACGAGCAGTACGTC. It yields the protein CASSYSGTYEQYV.

The gene calls are TRBV6-5 and TRBJ1-3, with no clear D. The germline gives CDR1 MNHEY, CDR2 SVGAGI. The CDR3 runs 14 residues. With 6 bases removed from V and 0 bases from J, the gap between germline ends came to 9 bases. CDR3 sequence (DNA): TGTGCCAGCAGCGTTACTGCCTCTGGAAACACCATATATTTT. Encoded protein: CASSVTASGNTIYF.

The V gene is TRBV14, the J gene TRBJ2-7, with a possible D match to TRBD1 (5 bases). V was pared by 1 base and J by 2 bases, with 15 bases between. The CDR3 is 16 residues long. Germline CDR1 SGHDN, CDR2 FVKESK. The CDR3 loop is CASSQGPAGPTYEQYF. CDR3 sequence (DNA): TGTGCCAGCAGCCAAGGGCCGGCAGGGCCCACCTACGAGCAGTACTTC.

This chain uses TRBV5-6 with TRBJ1-6; D is undetermined. The germline V gene has CDR1 SGHDT and CDR2 YYEEEE. The CDR3 has 16 amino acids. Between the trimmed V and J ends, which lost 0 bases and 0 bases, there was a span of 7 bases. The CDR3 nucleotides read TGTGCCAGCAGCTTGGACAGTTTCTCCTATAATTCACCCCTCCACTTT. It yields the protein CASSLDSFSYNSPLHF.

This chain joins TRBV27 and TRBJ1-4; D remains ambiguous. With 6 bases removed from V and 4 bases from J, the gap between germline ends came to 15 bases. This CDR3 is 15 amino acids long. Germline V gene data show CDR1 as MNHEY and CDR2 as SMNVEV (reference sequence). CDR3 protein: CASSLVWGVNEKLFF. The CDR3 DNA sequence: TGTGCCAGCAGCCTCGTTTGGGGAGTTAATGAAAAACTGTTTTTT.